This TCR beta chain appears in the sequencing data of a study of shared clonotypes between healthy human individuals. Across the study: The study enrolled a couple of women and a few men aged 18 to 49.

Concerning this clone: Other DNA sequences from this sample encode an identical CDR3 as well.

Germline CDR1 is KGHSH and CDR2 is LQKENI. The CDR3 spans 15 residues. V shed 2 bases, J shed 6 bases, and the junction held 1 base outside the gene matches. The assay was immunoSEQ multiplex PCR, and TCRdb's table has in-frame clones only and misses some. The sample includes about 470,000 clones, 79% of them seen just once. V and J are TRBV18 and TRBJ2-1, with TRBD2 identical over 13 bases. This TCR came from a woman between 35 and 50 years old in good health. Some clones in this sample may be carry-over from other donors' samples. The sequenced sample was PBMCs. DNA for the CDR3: TGTGCCAGCTCACCAGGACTAGCGGGAGTCAATGAGCAGTTCTTC. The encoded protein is CASSPGLAGVNEQFF.